The sequence of this TCR beta chain was determined in a study of T cells in localized non-small cell lung cancer (dated by TCRdb to 2019 to 2021). The study in broad terms: The study examined T cell repertoires in roughly 240 patients with early-stage NSCLC and compared tumors with uninvolved tumor-adjacent lungs. All 240 or so NSCLC patients in the cohort were treatment-naive and had localized lung tumors that were resected. The mean age of the NSCLC patients was roughly 70 years, with about 130 men and 85 to 110 women. Points the paper makes about the study in general: Longer overall survival was associated with higher T cell density in blood, whereas shorter survival was associated with higher clonality in adjacent lung. A median of roughly 50 of the top 100 tumor clones turned up in the paired uninvolved adjacent lung, and 25 to 30 of those clones also ranked among the top 100 of that same adjacent lung. Because of the exploratory design, TCR variables were selected using unadjusted p-values without false-discovery rate correction. Because multi-region tumor sequencing was not done, intratumor heterogeneity could not be ruled out. Uninvolved tumor-adjacent lung showed the highest T cell clonality, higher than tumor, which suggests more focused antigenic responses in the uninvolved tumor-adjacent lung.

On this clone itself: This receptor's antigen is unknown. No qualities accompany the bases; no much larger clone lies one base away.

At diagnosis, tumor, uninvolved tumor-adjacent lung and peripheral blood were collected and then preserved as a mix of FFPE and fresh-frozen material. Blood samples were analyzed as peripheral blood mononuclear cells for TCR repertoire profiling. Per the germline V gene, SGHRS is the CDR1 and YFSETQ is the CDR2. Taken from cysteine to phenylalanine, the CDR3 has 14 residues. The only DNA kept is the CDR3, 42 bases in frame from the first base. At the junction V is shortened by 4 bases and J by 3 bases, with 14 bases in between. The immunoSEQ Assay was used to sequence TCR beta CDR3 regions from DNA. For the original study's pipeline: To compute T cell density, TCR beta template counts were normalized to usable DNA, which was estimated by amplifying housekeeping genes. Using the preseqR package, richness was estimated by extrapolating to 120,000 templates for tissue samples and 400,000 templates for PBMC samples. Clonality was defined by subtracting Pielou's evenness from one. Tissue-enriched TCRs were identified through differential abundance testing performed on productive amino-acid clonotypes, with a minimum total count of 5 and an alpha of 0.1. The Jaccard Index and the Morisita Overlap Index were used to measure repertoire overlap between compartments. GLIPH clustered TCR beta CDR3s with public tetramer-defined viral CDR3s; viral motifs required at least three viral sequences plus V-gene enrichment. TCRdb re-hosts the immuneACCESS table, in-frame sequences only. Its copies lack some clones; in the studies checked, an unresolved V gene accounts for under half of them, and the cause for the rest is not known. That table furnishes V, J and clone size, whereas the DNA furnished D and trimming. Recorded for this sample are 25,000 to 30,000 clones; about four fifths of them occurred a single time. Roughly 5.7% of the sample is in the top ten clones.

The clonotype comes from a man aged 35 to 69 with stage III lung adenocarcinoma. Here the chain combines TRBV5-1 and TRBJ2-7, with TRBD2 tentatively as D gene (6 bases match). This sample comprised peripheral blood mononuclear cells, obtained before any cancer treatment. CDR3 protein: CASSISGLIYEQYF. At the DNA level, the sequence is TGCGCCAGCAGCATTAGCGGATTAATCTACGAGCAGTACTTC.